The clone carrying this T cell receptor beta chain was observed once. Its antigen is unknown. This sample is drawn from a study of shared clonotypes between healthy human individuals. For the study at large: Three CD4 naive, three CD4 memory, two CD8 naive and one CD8 memory plate were used per donor. General observations from the study: Larger richness was generally estimated for naive than memory subsets.

The germline V gene encodes CDR1 SGHTA and CDR2 FQGTGA. The CDR3 runs to 14 residues. Trimming took 5 bases from V and 6 from J, leaving 15 bases between them. It was at deep level that the assay was run. Roughly 200 ng DNA, 30,000 to 35,000 T cell genomes, went into each sorted-subset replicate PCR. This table comes from immunoSEQ multiplex PCR, and its TCRdb copy is limited to in-frame clones, with some not included. The table includes more than 2 million clones, around 95% detected once. This TCR came from a man between 18 and 29 years old in good health. Sequences were obtained from naive CD4+ T cells sorted from blood. Sample subset: CD45RA+ positively selected. This chain links TRBV7-3 with TRBJ2-3; TRBD2 might be the D (6 bases). Written as DNA, the CDR3 is TGTGCCAGCAGCCCAAAGGCGGGAATGGATACGCAGTATTTT. Its protein product is CASSPKAGMDTQYF.